This T cell receptor (beta chain) was sequenced for a study of T cells after posttransplantation cyclophosphamide. Notes on the study in general: After PTCy, TRB diversity resembled that of CNI/methotrexate controls.

With respect to this clone: Its antigen is as yet unknown.

V gave up 1 base and J gave up 3 bases; unmatched junction bases: 5. The CDR3 length is 16 residues. Germline-derived CDR1 and CDR2 are MNHNS and SASEGT. The data were produced by immunoSEQ multiplex PCR, yet TCRdb's version contains in-frame clones alone and is incomplete. Here the sample spans 3,000 or so clones, approximately 83% being singletons. The chain has TRBV6-1 and TRBJ2-1; 8 nucleotides align to TRBD2. The material sequenced was CD8+ T cells sorted from bone marrow. The origin of this receptor is a woman in her sixties or seventies in good health, CMV-negative, and a related stem cell transplant donor. CDR3 in DNA: TGTGCCAGCAGTGAAGAAGGTAGCGGGATCTACAATGAGCAGTTCTTC. This gives the protein CASSEEGSGIYNEQFF.